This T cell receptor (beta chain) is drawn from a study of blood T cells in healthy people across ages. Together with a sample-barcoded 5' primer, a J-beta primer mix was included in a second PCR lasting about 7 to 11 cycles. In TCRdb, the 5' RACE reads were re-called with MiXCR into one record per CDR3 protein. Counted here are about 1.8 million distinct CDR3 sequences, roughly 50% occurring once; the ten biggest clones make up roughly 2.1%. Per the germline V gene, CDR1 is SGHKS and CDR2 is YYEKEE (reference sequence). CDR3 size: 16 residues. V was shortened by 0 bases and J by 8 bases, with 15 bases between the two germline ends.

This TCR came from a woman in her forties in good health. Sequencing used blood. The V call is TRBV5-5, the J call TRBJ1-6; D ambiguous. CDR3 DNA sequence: TGTGCCAGCAGCTTGGGACTGACCCGATGGGATTCACCCCTCCACTTT. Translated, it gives CASSLGLTRWDSPLHF.